The following is a TCR beta chain sequence with its context. Its specificity is unknown. Per germline, CDR1 WSHSY and CDR2 SAAADI. V dropped 3 bases and J dropped 2 bases, with 19 bases sitting between them. The CDR3 has 17 residues. This sample was taken from a study of cytomegalovirus exposure and HLA in healthy donors. Study-level points and caveats: A few CMV-associated chains proved CMV antigen-specific in vitro.

Donors sampled were nominally healthy, though unrecorded immune exposures were likely. Researchers ran the PCR with 60 Vbeta and 13 Jbeta primers. Produced via immunoSEQ multiplex PCR; TCRdb's table is partial and in-frame only. This table holds roughly 90,000 clones, roughly 70% found once. This receptor was identified in a man aged 25 to 45 in good health and CMV-seropositive. Source material: PBMCs. V and J are TRBV10-2 and TRBJ1-1; D possibly corresponds to TRBD1 (5 bases). CDR3 amino acids: CASSDHLQGATNTEAFF. The CDR3 region has the DNA TGCGCCAGCAGTGATCACCTTCAGGGCGCTACCAACACTGAAGCTTTCTTT.